This T cell receptor (beta chain) was found in a study of CD8 T cells in ankylosing spondylitis (dated by TCRdb to 2017 to 2019). Study-wide context: To find TCR variants linked to disease, the study profiled T cell receptor beta repertoires in ankylosing spondylitis patients and healthy donors. The full study cohort comprised about 25 ankylosing spondylitis patients and roughly 110 healthy donors. Samples of peripheral blood were taken, and for ankylosing spondylitis patients, synovial fluid was collected as well.

Sequencing instrument: Illumina HiSeq 2500. Quantitative 5'-RACE with molecular barcodes was used to prepare TCR beta libraries. The published analysis was carried out like this. A new computational method based on a probabilistic model of VDJ rearrangement was used to identify disease-linked TCR variants. Through fastp at Q25 and MiXCR, TCRdb rebuilt clones from the public reads, retaining in-frame beta chains. Records with the same CDR3 protein are collapsed into one entry carrying the most frequent genes and DNA. Here the V and J calls rest on TCRdb's processing, not on the authors' analysis. A total of 340,000 or so distinct CDR3 sequences appear in this sample, 14% to 15% of them only once. The ten largest clonotypes hold about 1.1% of the sample. Here V drops 6 bases and J drops 1 base, and the junction holds 8 bases not matched to any gene. Taken from cysteine to phenylalanine, the CDR3 has 15 residues. The read is trimmed to its CDR3 DNA, 45 bases read in frame from base 1.

This clonotype was seen ten or more times. Its antigen remains undetermined. No clone much larger than this one lies a single base away; base qualities are absent. On the study overall, not on this receptor specifically: The disease-linked clones showed a CD8+ phenotype and occurred at relatively low frequencies in peripheral blood. Some motif variants had previously been reported in the synovial fluid and blood of reactive arthritis patients, which suggests shared mechanisms of disease initiation. A TCR beta motif of 8 or 9 highly homologous amino acid variants appeared characteristic of blood from ankylosing spondylitis patients. Significant enrichment of the disease-linked clones was reported in matched synovial fluid samples from ankylosing spondylitis patients.

This TCR came from a male donor with ankylosing spondylitis or in good health (not recorded which). The sample consisted of blood, either unsorted or a sorted T cell fraction (not recorded which). This chain joins TRBV12-3 or TRBV12-4 to TRBJ1-1; 7 central nucleotides agree with TRBD1. The CDR3 region reads CASRPQGFGNTEAFF. The nucleotides read TGTGCCAGCAGGCCACAGGGGTTTGGGAACACTGAAGCTTTCTTT.